This TCR beta chain was captured by sequencing in a study of OX40 agonist ivuxolimab in advanced cancers. TCRdb's copy holds only in-frame clones and misses some; the assay was immunoSEQ multiplex PCR. The table records around 83,000 clones, around nine tenths of them present only once. Trimming removed 4 bases at V and 5 bases at J, with 12 bases between. The germline V gene has CDR1 MRHNA and CDR2 SNTAGT. CDR3 length: 14 residues. The chain joins TRBV6-4 to TRBJ2-1; weak D call: TRBD1 (5 bases). This TCR was recovered from an adult with an advanced solid tumor such as melanoma, head and neck, liver or kidney cancer. The input for sequencing was CD4+ or CD8+ T cells sorted from blood, taken in a trial of the OX40 agonist ivuxolimab. The CDR3 DNA reads TGTGCCAGCAGTGTACAGGCGTCCAACAATGAGCAGTTCTTC. It is translated as CASSVQASNNEQFF.